Below are 8 T cell receptor beta chains sequenced from a single sample in a study of cytomegalovirus exposure and HLA in healthy donors. Only in-frame clones appear in the TCRdb table, and some are missing; sequencing was by immunoSEQ multiplex PCR. The sample shows some 170,000 clones, roughly nine tenths of them seen only once. Material for sequencing was PBMCs. These receptor sequences come from a woman aged 18-30 years in good health and CMV-seropositive.

J is TRBJ1-4 and V is TRBV27; 8 positions match TRBD1. Germline-derived CDR1 and CDR2 are MNHEY and SMNVEV (reference sequence). This CDR3 comprises 15 residues. After removal of 6 bases from V and 2 bases from J, the junction contained 5 bases not matched to a gene. The CDR3 is CASSFQGATNEKLFF. In nucleotides, the CDR3 is TGTGCCAGCAGCTTCCAGGGGGCCACTAATGAAAAACTGTTTTTT.

V is TRBV5-1 and J is TRBJ2-1; 16 positions match TRBD2. Per the germline V gene, CDR1 is SGHRS and CDR2 is YFSETQ. The CDR3 contains 21 residues. The V segment lost 5 bases and the J segment 2 bases; nucleotides outside the gene matches: 16. As DNA, the CDR3 is TGCGCCAGCAGTAACCTGGGGACTAGCGGGAGGGCCAACGCACCCTACAATGAGCAGTTCTTC. Its translation: CASSNLGTSGRANAPYNEQFF.

The chain recombines TRBV9 with TRBJ2-7; perhaps TRBD2 as D (6 bases). There are 15 residues in the CDR3. Germline CDR1 and CDR2: SGDLS and YYNGEE. The germline V and J ends were trimmed by 0 bases and 4 bases, with 14 bases remaining between them. For the CDR3, the DNA is TGTGCCAGCAGCGTAGGGGGTGGGAGGCGGTACGAGCAGTACTTC. Its translation: CASSVGGGRRYEQYF.

The rearrangement joins TRBV29-1 to TRBJ2-3; 14 nucleotides line up with TRBD2. CDR1 is SQVTM, CDR2 ANQGSEA, per germline. V was clipped by 7 bases and J by 6 bases; unmatched bases: 3. The length of the CDR3 is 13 residues. The CDR3 is CSAGTSGSDTQYF. The CDR3 DNA reads as TGCAGCGCCGGGACTAGCGGGAGTGATACGCAGTATTTT.

V usage is TRBV7-2 and J usage is TRBJ2-1; 7 bases agree with TRBD2. V shed 1 base and J 6 bases; nucleotides not matched to a gene: 6. This CDR3 spans 15 amino acids. In germline, CDR1 is SGHTA, CDR2 FQGNSA. The CDR3 sequence is CASSLDGGRGNEQFF. In DNA, the CDR3 is TGTGCCAGCAGCTTAGATGGAGGGAGGGGCAATGAGCAGTTCTTC. The variable domain in full, completed from reference TRBV7-2 and TRBJ2-1, reads GAGVSQSPSNKVTEKGKDVELRCDPISGHTALYWYRQSLGQGLEFLIYFQGNSAPDKSGLPSDRFSAERTGGSVSTLTIQRTQQEDSAVYLCASSLDGGRGNEQFFGPGTRLTVL.

V and J are TRBV6-6 and TRBJ1-5, with no clear D. Germline-derived CDR1 and CDR2 are MNHNY and SVGAGI (reference sequence). The V end lost 4 bases, the J end lost 11 bases, and 15 bases lay between the germline ends. This CDR3 has 13 residues. Here the CDR3 reads CASSSAGAGAQHF. In nucleotides, the CDR3 is TGTGCCAGCAGTTCCGCCGGAGCTGGAGCCCAGCATTTT.

The chain employs TRBV30 and TRBJ2-1, with 9 positions matching TRBD2. The germline V gene has CDR1 GTSNPN and CDR2 SVGIG (reference sequence). The CDR3 loop spans 10 amino acids. V shed 5 bases and J 10 bases; nucleotides not matched to a gene: 0. CDR3 residues: CAWGTSEQFF. The CDR3 DNA reads as TGTGCCTGGGGGACTAGCGAGCAGTTCTTC.

V and J are TRBV11-3 and TRBJ1-1; D call uncertain. Germline CDR1 and CDR2: SGHNT and YENEEA. The V end was cut by 1 base, the J end by 6 bases, with 3 bases between. The CDR3 spans 11 residues. The CDR3 region is CASSLGPEAFF. As DNA, the CDR3 is TGTGCCAGCAGCTTAGGGCCTGAAGCTTTCTTT.